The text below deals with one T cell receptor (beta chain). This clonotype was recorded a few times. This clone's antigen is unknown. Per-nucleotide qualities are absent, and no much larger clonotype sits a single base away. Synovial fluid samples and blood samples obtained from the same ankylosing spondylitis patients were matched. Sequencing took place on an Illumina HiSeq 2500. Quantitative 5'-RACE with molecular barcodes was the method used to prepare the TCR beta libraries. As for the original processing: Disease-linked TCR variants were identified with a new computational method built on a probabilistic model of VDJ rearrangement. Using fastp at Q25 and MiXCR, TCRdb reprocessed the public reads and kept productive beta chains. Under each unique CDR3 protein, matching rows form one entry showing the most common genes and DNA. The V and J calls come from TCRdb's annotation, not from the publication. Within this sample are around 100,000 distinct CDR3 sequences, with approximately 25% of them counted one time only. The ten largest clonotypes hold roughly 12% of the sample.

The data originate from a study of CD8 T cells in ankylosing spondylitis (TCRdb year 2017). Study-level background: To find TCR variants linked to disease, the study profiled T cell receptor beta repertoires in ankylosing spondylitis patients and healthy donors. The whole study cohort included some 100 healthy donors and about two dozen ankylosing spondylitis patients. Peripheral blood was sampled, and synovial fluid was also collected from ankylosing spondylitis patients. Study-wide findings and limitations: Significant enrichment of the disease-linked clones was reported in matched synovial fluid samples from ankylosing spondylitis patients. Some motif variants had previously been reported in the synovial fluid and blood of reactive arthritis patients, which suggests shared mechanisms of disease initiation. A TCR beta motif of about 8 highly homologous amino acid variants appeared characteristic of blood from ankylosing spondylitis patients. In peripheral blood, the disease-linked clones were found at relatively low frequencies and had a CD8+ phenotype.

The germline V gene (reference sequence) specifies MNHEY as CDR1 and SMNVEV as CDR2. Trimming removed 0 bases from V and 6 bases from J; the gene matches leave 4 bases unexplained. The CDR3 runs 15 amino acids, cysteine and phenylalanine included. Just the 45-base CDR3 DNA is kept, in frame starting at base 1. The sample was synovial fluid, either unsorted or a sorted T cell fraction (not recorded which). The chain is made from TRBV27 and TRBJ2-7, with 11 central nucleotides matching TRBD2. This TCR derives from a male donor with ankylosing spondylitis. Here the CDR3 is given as CASSLSALAGAEQYF. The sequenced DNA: TGTGCCAGCAGTTTATCGGCACTAGCGGGAGCCGAGCAGTACTTC.